This section outlines one TCR beta chain sequence together with its context. Generated by immunoSEQ multiplex PCR, the TCRdb table keeps only in-frame clones and is missing some. This listing includes about 190,000 clones. The data were obtained in a study of control samples from healthy donors and cancer patients. The germline V gene has CDR1 SGHRS and CDR2 YFSETQ. Trimming stripped 2 bases from V and 6 bases from J, with 7 bases between. The CDR3 runs 12 residues. The chain recombines TRBV5-1 with TRBJ2-3; D call uncertain. Sequencing used blood. The receptor's source is a young woman in good health. The CDR3 reads CASSLNGDTQYF. The CDR3 DNA sequence: TGCGCCAGCAGCTTAAACGGGGATACGCAGTATTTT.